This T cell receptor beta chain appears in the sequencing data of a study of shared clonotypes between healthy human individuals. Clones were read by immunoSEQ multiplex PCR, and TCRdb kept only the in-frame ones, dropping some. Of about 530,000 clones in the sample, almost 97% were seen once. Germline V lookup: CDR1 MGHRA, CDR2 YSYEKL. Trimming pared 3 bases from V and 7 bases from J, leaving 13 bases between. The CDR3 has 14 residues. All donors were Caucasian adults living in Nashville, Tennessee. Sample: naive CD4+ T cells sorted from blood. Subset of the sample: CD45RA+ positively selected. The clonotype originates from a woman younger than 45 in good health. This chain joins TRBV4-1 and TRBJ2-1, with TRBD2 as a possible D gene (6 bases). The CDR3 coding sequence is TGCGCCAGCAGCCAGGAGCGGGTACGGAATGAGCAGTTCTTC. This sequence encodes CASSQERVRNEQFF.